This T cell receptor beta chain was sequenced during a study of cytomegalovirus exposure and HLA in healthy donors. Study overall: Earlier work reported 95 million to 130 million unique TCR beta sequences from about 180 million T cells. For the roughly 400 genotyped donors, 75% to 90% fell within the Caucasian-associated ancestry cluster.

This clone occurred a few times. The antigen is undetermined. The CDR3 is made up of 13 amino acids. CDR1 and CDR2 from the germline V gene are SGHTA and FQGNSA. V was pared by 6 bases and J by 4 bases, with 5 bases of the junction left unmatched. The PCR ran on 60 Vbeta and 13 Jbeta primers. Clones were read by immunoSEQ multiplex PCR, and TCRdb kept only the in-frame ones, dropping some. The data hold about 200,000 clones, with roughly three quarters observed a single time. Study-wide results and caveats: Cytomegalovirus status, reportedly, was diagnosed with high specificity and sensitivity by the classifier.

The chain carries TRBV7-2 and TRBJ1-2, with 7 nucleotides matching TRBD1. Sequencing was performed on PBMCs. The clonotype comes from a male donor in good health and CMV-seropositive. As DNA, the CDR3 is TGTGCCAGCAGTCAGACAGGGACCTATGGCTACACCTTC. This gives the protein CASSQTGTYGYTF. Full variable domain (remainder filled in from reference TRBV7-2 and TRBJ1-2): GAGVSQSPSNKVTEKGKDVELRCDPISGHTALYWYRQSLGQGLEFLIYFQGNSAPDKSGLPSDRFSAERTGGSVSTLTIQRTQQEDSAVYLCASSQTGTYGYTFGSGTRLTVV.